This T cell receptor (beta chain) was identified in a study of T-cell memory formation after mild COVID-19. The study, taken as a whole, reports: Chiefly within CM and EM were the contracting CD4+ clones; CD8+ ones were within EMRA. A second wave of clones peaked on day 37, and their SARS-CoV-2 specificity went unconfirmed.

TCRdb redid the calling of the 5' RACE reads with MiXCR, one entry per CDR3 protein. The table has roughly 280,000 distinct CDR3 sequences, around 16% seen once. Notes on this clonotype: The antigen is unknown.

Trimming took 6 bases from V and 0 from J, leaving 9 bases between them. The V gene's germline CDR1 is LNHDA and CDR2 SQIVND (reference sequence). This CDR3 spans 14 amino acids. The chain has TRBV19 and TRBJ1-5; D gene unclear. The sequenced sample was PBMCs or a T cell subset sorted from them (not recorded which). This receptor was identified in a man younger than 35 who had mild COVID-19 (a few samples of this study predate the infection). Cell type and time point are not known. The CDR3: CASRPLVSNQPQHF. For the CDR3, the DNA is TGTGCCAGTAGACCATTGGTTAGCAATCAGCCCCAGCATTTT.